This T cell receptor beta chain was sequenced during a study of early T cells in non-severe SARS-CoV-2 infection. Across the study: Chains were not paired, and sequencing was done on bulk RNA from unsorted whole blood.

This clonotype has only a few counts. Antigen specificity is unknown. Study outcomes and limitations: Missing private and CD4 specificities, VDJdb matching favored anti-spike CD8 responses.

Germline lookup yields CDR1 SQVTM and CDR2 ANQGSEA. With 3 bases removed from V and 1 base from J, the gap between germline ends came to 6 bases. This CDR3 has 13 residues. Each single cDNA molecule received a unique molecular identifier. TCRdb passed the 5' RACE reads through MiXCR, listing each CDR3 protein once. The table records about 90,000 distinct CDR3 sequences, about 12% of them present only once. J is TRBJ2-2 and V is TRBV29-1; D gene uncertain. The sequencing used whole blood, collected at baseline. The receptor's source is an adult who was a healthcare worker with PCR-confirmed SARS-CoV-2 infection or an uninfected control (not recorded which). This chain's CDR3 is CSVDPGNTGELFF. CDR3 DNA: TGCAGCGTTGACCCAGGGAACACCGGGGAGCTGTTTTTT.